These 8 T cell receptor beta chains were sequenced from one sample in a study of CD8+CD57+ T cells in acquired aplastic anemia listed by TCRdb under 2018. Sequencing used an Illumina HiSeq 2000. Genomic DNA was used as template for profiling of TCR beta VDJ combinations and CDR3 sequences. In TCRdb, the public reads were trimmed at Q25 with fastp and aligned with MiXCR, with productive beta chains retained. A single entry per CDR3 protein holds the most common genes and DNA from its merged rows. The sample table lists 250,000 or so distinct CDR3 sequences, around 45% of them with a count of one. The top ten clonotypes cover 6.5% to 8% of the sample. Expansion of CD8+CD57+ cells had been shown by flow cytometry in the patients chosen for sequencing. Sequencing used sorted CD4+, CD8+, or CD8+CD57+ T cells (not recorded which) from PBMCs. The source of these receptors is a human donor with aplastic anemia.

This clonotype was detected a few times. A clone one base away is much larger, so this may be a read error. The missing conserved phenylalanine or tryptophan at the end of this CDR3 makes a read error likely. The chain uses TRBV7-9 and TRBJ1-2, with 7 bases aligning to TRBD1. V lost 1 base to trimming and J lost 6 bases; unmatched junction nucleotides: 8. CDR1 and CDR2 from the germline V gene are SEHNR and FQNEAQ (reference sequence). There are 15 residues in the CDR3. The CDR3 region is CASSLGSDRANGYTS. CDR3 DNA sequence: TGTGCCAGCAGCTTAGGTTCAGACAGGGCCAATGGCTACACCTCC.

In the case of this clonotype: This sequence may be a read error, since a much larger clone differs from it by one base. In DNA form, the CDR3 reads TGTGCCAGCAGCACGGGACAGAGCTCCTACGAGCAGTACTTC. Translating gives CASSTGQSSYEQYF. The chain links TRBV7-9 to TRBJ2-7; 7 nucleotides line up with TRBD1. J gave up 0 bases and V 5 bases, and 4 bases lay outside the gene matches. The CDR3 consists of 14 residues. Germline values: CDR1 SEHNR, CDR2 FQNEAQ (reference sequence).

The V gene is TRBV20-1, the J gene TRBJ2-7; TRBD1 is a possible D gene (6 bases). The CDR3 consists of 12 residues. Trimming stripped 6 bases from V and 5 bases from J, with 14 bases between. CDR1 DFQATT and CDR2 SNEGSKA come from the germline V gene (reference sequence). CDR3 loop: CSAKQGGDEQYF. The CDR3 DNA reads TGCAGTGCGAAACAGGGTGGCGACGAGCAGTACTTC.

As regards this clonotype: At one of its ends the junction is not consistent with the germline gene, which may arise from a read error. The CDR3 spells CASSPQGDKSYERYF. The CDR3 DNA reads TGTGCCAGCTCCCCCCAGGGAGACAAGTCCTACGAGCGGTACTTC. This chain uses TRBV18 with TRBJ2-7, with D possibly being TRBD1 or TRBD2 (5 bases each). Germline V gene data show CDR1 as KGHSH and CDR2 as LQKENI. The length of the CDR3 is 15 residues.

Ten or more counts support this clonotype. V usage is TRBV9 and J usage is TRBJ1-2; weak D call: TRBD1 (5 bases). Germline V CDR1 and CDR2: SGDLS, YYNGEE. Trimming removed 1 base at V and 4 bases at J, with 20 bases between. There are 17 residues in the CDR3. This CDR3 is CASSVRRQADSSYGYTF. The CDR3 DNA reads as TGTGCCAGCAGCGTACGCCGACAAGCCGACAGTAGCTATGGCTACACCTTC.

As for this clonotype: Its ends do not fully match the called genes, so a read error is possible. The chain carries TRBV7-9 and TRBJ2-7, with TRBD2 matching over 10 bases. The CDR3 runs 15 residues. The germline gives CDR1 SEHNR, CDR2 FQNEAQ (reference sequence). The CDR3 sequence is CTSSRLAGDSYEQYF. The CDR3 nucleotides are TGTACCAGCAGCCGCCTAGCGGGGGACTCCTACGAGCAGTACTTC.

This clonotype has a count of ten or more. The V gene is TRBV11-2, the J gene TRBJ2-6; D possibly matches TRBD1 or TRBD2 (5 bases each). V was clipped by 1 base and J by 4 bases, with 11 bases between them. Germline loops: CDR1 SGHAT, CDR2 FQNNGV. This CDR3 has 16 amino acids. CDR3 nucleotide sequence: TGTGCCAGCAGCTTAGGGGGGTTGGCAGGGGCCAACGTCCTGACTTTC. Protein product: CASSLGGLAGANVLTF.

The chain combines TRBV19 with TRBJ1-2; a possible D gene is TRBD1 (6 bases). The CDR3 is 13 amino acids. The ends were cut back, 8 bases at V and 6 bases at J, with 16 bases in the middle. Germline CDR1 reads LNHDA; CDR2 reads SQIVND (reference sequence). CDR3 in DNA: TGTGCCAGTTTTCGGCGGGGGCGCGATGGCTACACCTTC. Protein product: CASFRRGRDGYTF. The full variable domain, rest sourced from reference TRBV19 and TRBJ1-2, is DGGITQSPKYLFRKEGQNVTLSCEQNLNHDAMYWYRQDPGQGLRLIYYSQIVNDFQKGDIAEGYSVSREKKESFPLTVTSAQKNPTAFYLCASFRRGRDGYTFGSGTRLTVV.